The 20 T cell receptor beta chains below were found in one sample sequenced in a study of T cell changes during pregnancy in multiple sclerosis. The assay was immunoSEQ multiplex PCR, and TCRdb's table has in-frame clones only and misses some. The sample holds approximately 71,000 clones, more than 80% seen once. This material consisted of peripheral blood, taken in the third trimester of pregnancy. The receptor set was obtained from a female donor with multiple sclerosis, enrolled in a pregnancy study.

The chain joins TRBV6-5 to TRBJ1-1; 10 bases align to TRBD1. V trimming: 6 bases; J trimming: 12 bases; junction bases outside the gene matches: 10. CDR1 MNHEY and CDR2 SVGAGI come from the germline V gene. The CDR3 totals 13 residues. For the CDR3, the DNA is TGTGCCAGCAGGTCCGGGACAGGGGATCGAACTTTCTTT. It encodes CASRSGTGDRTFF.

The chain carries TRBV10-2 and TRBJ2-3; 11 positions match TRBD2. CDR1 and CDR2 from the germline V gene are WSHSY and SAAADI. There are 15 residues in the CDR3. Trimming at V came to 5 bases and at J to 4 bases, leaving 5 bases not matched to a gene. CDR3 sequence (DNA): TGCGCCAGCAGTTTAGCGGGAGGGAGTGCAGATACGCAGTATTTT. This encodes CASSLAGGSADTQYF.

This sequence joins TRBV4-1 and TRBJ2-7; 10 bases match TRBD2. The CDR3 covers 14 residues. Trimming at V came to 8 bases and at J to 6 bases, leaving 10 bases not matched to a gene. Germline V gene data show CDR1 as MGHRA and CDR2 as YSYEKL. CDR3 amino acids: CASRPSGRAGEQYF. CDR3 nucleotides: TGCGCCAGCCGGCCCAGCGGGAGGGCCGGCGAGCAGTACTTC.

This clone was seen just once. J is TRBJ1-1 and V is TRBV18; D not resolved. Trimming removed 3 bases at V and 1 base at J, with 12 bases between. The germline V gene encodes CDR1 KGHSH and CDR2 LQKENI. The CDR3 has 15 amino acids. CDR3 protein: CASSPNPSSNTEAFF. The CDR3 bases are TGTGCCAGCTCACCCAACCCAAGCTCGAACACTGAAGCTTTCTTT.

The V call is TRBV6-1, the J call TRBJ1-5; a weak D match, TRBD1 (6 bases). The CDR3 is 15 residues long. Trimming took off 5 bases at V and 2 bases at J, with 13 bases between the two ends. The germline gives CDR1 MNHNS, CDR2 SASEGT. CDR3 loop: CASSKGGLGNQPQHF. The CDR3 DNA reads as TGTGCCAGCAGTAAGGGGGGGCTTGGCAATCAGCCCCAGCATTTT.

V usage is TRBV6-5 and J usage is TRBJ1-3, with a possible D match to TRBD1 (5 bases). The length of the CDR3 is 13 residues. Per germline, CDR1 MNHEY and CDR2 SVGAGI. Deletions cut 5 bases from V and 2 bases from J, with 7 bases between. The CDR3 DNA sequence: TGTGCCAGCAGTCCCAGGGCTGGAAACACCATATATTTT. Residues: CASSPRAGNTIYF.

The chain links TRBV28 to TRBJ2-5; 12 bases match TRBD2. The CDR3 spans 18 residues. Losses at the gene ends were 1 base for V and 2 bases for J; bases not matched to a gene: 8. In germline, CDR1 is MDHEN, CDR2 SYDVKM. CDR3 in DNA: TGTGCCAGCAGTTTATTCGGGCTAGCGGGAGGGTGGCAAGAGACCCAGTACTTC. Protein: CASSLFGLAGGWQETQYF.

The J gene is TRBJ1-3, the V gene TRBV5-1; D not certain. The V and J ends lost 4 bases and 2 bases respectively, with 22 bases between them. CDR3 length: 18 amino acids. Germline CDR1 SGHRS, CDR2 YFSETQ. The CDR3 protein is CASSPTRLSGGTGNTIYF. The CDR3 coding sequence is TGCGCCAGCAGCCCGACTCGACTTTCGGGAGGGACTGGAAACACCATATATTTT.

V and J are TRBV19 and TRBJ1-1; TRBD1 matches 10 bases. The CDR3 length is 17 residues. Germline V CDR1 and CDR2: LNHDA, SQIVND (reference sequence). Trimming took 3 bases from V and 5 from J; bases not matched to a gene: 12. Written as DNA, the CDR3 is TGTGCCAGTAGTATCGGTACATGGGACAGGGGTCGTACTGAAGCTTTCTTT. Residues: CASSIGTWDRGRTEAFF.

The chain links TRBV27 to TRBJ1-5; D is unresolved. V lost 2 bases, J lost 4 bases, and 6 bases lay in between. The germline V gene has CDR1 MNHEY and CDR2 SMNVEV (reference sequence). CDR3 length equals 13 residues. The CDR3 bases are TGTGCCAGCAGTTTAGGCTCAAATCAGCCCCAGCATTTT. Amino acids: CASSLGSNQPQHF.

The chain is built from TRBV23-1 and TRBJ1-1, with 9 positions matching TRBD1. TRBV23-1 counts as an open reading frame of uncertain function. This CDR3 contains 15 residues. Unmatched junction bases numbered 10, after V lost 10 bases and J lost 1 base. CDR3: CAIPLLGQGNTEAFF. The CDR3 nucleotides read TGCGCCATCCCGCTGTTGGGACAGGGGAACACTGAAGCTTTCTTT.

The V and J genes are TRBV4-3 and TRBJ2-1, with 14 bases fitting TRBD2. CDR3 length: 17 amino acids. The V and J ends lost 0 bases and 9 bases, in that order; junction bases with no gene match: 7. Germline V gene lookup returns CDR1 LGHNA and CDR2 YSLEER. The CDR3 sequence: CASSQDGGLAGVGEQFF. The CDR3 bases are TGCGCCAGCAGCCAAGATGGGGGACTAGCGGGAGTTGGTGAGCAGTTCTTC.

The rearrangement links TRBV11-2 to TRBJ2-7, with TRBD1 identical over 7 bases. The trim removed 2 bases at V and 0 bases at J, leaving 10 bases unmatched. Per the germline V gene, CDR1 is SGHAT and CDR2 is FQNNGV. This CDR3 comprises 17 residues. The CDR3 coding sequence is TGTGCCAGCAGCTTAATACAGGGGACAGAGAGCTCCTACGAGCAGTACTTC. It is translated as CASSLIQGTESSYEQYF. The full variable domain, rest sourced from reference TRBV11-2 and TRBJ2-7, is EAGVAQSPRYKIIEKRQSVAFWCNPISGHATLYWYQQILGQGPKLLIQFQNNGVVDDSQLPKDRFSAERLKGVDSTLKIQPAKLEDSAVYLCASSLIQGTESSYEQYFGPGTRLTVT.

This clone was observed a single time. The chain employs TRBV18 and TRBJ2-2; 9 nucleotides align to TRBD2. Looked up from germline, CDR1 is KGHSH and CDR2 is LQKENI. The junction had 1 base not matched to a gene; V was cut back by 3 bases and J by 2 bases. The CDR3 sequence is 15 residues long. The CDR3 sequence: CASSPLAGNTGELFF. The CDR3 nucleotides are TGTGCCAGCTCACCCCTAGCGGGAAACACCGGGGAGCTGTTTTTT.

J is TRBJ2-7 and V is TRBV11-3; 8 nucleotides line up with TRBD2. This CDR3 has 15 residues. J was trimmed by 5 bases and V by 6 bases; bases with no gene match: 12. Germline V lookup: CDR1 SGHNT, CDR2 YENEEA. The CDR3 DNA reads TGTGCCAGCAGAAAAGGGGGGTGCGGGGGGAACGAGCAGTACTTC. Protein product: CASRKGGCGGNEQYF.

The J gene is TRBJ1-1, the V gene TRBV5-1, with D tentatively TRBD1 (6 bases). Germline CDR1 reads SGHRS; CDR2 reads YFSETQ. CDR3 length: 15 amino acids. V was pared by 0 bases and J by 3 bases, with 12 bases between. In DNA form, the CDR3 reads TGCGCCAGCAGCTTGGCTGCCCCAGGGGACACTGAAGCTTTCTTT. It specifies CASSLAAPGDTEAFF.

The chain is built from TRBV5-1 and TRBJ2-1; 9 nucleotides agree with TRBD2. J was trimmed by 7 bases and V by 4 bases; bases with no gene match: 12. Germline V gene data show CDR1 as SGHRS and CDR2 as YFSETQ. The CDR3 covers 16 residues. The CDR3 DNA reads TGCGCCAGCAGCCCTTGGGTTAGCGGGAGAGGGAATGAGCAGTTCTTC. The encoded protein is CASSPWVSGRGNEQFF.

This clone was seen a single time. This rearrangement joins TRBV19 to TRBJ1-1; D is possibly TRBD1 (6 bases). The germline CDR1 and CDR2 sequences are LNHDA and SQIVND (reference sequence). The length of the CDR3 is 16 residues. Trimming left V 4 bases short and J 1 base short, with 16 bases between. The CDR3 sequence: CASSNSNRVRNTEAFF. Here the CDR3 DNA reads TGTGCCAGTAGTAACTCAAACAGGGTCAGGAACACTGAAGCTTTCTTT. Using reference TRBV19 and TRBJ1-1 for the parts outside the CDR3, the full variable domain is DGGITQSPKYLFRKEGQNVTLSCEQNLNHDAMYWYRQDPGQGLRLIYYSQIVNDFQKGDIAEGYSVSREKKESFPLTVTSAQKNPTAFYLCASSNSNRVRNTEAFFGQGTRLTVV.

The rearrangement joins TRBV5-8 to TRBJ1-2, with D tentatively TRBD1 (6 bases). Trimming took 0 bases from V and 6 from J, leaving 18 bases between them. Germline values: CDR1 SGHTS, CDR2 YDEGEE. The CDR3 is made up of 16 amino acids. CDR3 protein: CASSLAGQSAVDGYTF. The CDR3, as DNA: TGTGCCAGCAGCTTGGCGGGACAAAGTGCCGTTGATGGCTACACCTTC.

V gene TRBV29-1 combines with J gene TRBJ1-2; TRBD1 matches at 8 bases. The CDR3 has 12 amino acids. Germline CDR1 and CDR2: SQVTM and ANQGSEA. V dropped 6 bases and J dropped 7; count of bases not matched to a gene: 7. The CDR3 coding sequence is TGCAGCGTCCTACAGGGGGGGTCTGGCTACACCTTC. This translates into CSVLQGGSGYTF. Full variable domain (missing parts from reference TRBV29-1 and TRBJ1-2): SAVISQKPSRDICQRGTSLTIQCQVDSQVTMMFWYRQQPGQSLTLIATANQGSEATYESGFVIDKFPISRPNLTFSTLTVSNMSPEDSSIYLCSVLQGGSGYTFGSGTRLTVV.